This TCR beta chain was profiled in a study of identical twins. The CDR3 length is 13 residues. Germline lookup yields CDR1 MRHNA and CDR2 SNTAGT. Trimming removed 5 bases from V and 4 bases from J, with 11 bases in between. As concerns this clonotype: This may come from a read error, since a much larger clone is one base off.

Each CDR3 protein gets one entry after TCRdb re-called the 5' RACE reads with MiXCR. The sample contains roughly 1.6 million distinct CDR3 sequences, under 35% of which appear only once. The chain combines TRBV6-4 with TRBJ1-1; D is possibly TRBD1 (5 bases). Sequenced: cord blood. The TCR was taken from a newborn girl in good health. CDR3 DNA sequence: TGTGCCAGCAGTTTTCAGGGTAGCACTGAAGCTTTCTTT. It codes for CASSFQGSTEAFF.